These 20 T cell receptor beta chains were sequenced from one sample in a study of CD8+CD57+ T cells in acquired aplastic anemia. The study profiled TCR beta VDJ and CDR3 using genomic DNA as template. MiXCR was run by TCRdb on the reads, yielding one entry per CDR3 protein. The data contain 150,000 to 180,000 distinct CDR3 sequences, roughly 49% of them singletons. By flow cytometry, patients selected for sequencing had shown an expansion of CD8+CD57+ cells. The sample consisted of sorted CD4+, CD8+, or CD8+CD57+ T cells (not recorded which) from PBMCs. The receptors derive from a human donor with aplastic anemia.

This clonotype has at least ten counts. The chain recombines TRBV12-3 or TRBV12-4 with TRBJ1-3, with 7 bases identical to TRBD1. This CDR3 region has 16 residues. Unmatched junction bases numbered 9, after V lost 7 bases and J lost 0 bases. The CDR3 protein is CASIHRGLNSGNTIYF. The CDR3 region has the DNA TGTGCCAGCATTCACAGGGGTCTGAACTCTGGAAACACCATATATTTT.

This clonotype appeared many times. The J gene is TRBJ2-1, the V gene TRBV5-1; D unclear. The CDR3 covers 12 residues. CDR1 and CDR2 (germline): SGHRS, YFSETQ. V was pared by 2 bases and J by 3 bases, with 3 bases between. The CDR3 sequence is CASSLNYNEQFF. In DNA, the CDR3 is TGCGCCAGCAGCTTAAACTACAATGAGCAGTTCTTC.

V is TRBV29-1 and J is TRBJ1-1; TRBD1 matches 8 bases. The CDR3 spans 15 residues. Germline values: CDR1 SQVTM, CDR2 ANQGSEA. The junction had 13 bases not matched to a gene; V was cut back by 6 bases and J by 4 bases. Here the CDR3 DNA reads TGCAGCGTCGCGGACAGGGCTGGAGTTGGCACTGAAGCTTTCTTT. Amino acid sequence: CSVADRAGVGTEAFF.

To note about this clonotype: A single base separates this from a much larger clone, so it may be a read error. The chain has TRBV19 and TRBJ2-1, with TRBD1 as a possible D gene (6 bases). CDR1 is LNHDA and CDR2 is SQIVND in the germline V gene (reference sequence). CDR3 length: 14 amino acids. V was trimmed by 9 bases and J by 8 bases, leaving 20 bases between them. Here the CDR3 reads CASSYSGHGHEQFF. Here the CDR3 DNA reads TGTGCCAGCAGTTACTCGGGACACGGTCATGAGCAGTTCTTC. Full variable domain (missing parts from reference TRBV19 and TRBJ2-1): DGGITQSPKYLFRKEGQNVTLSCEQNLNHDAMYWYRQDPGQGLRLIYYSQIVNDFQKGDIAEGYSVSREKKESFPLTVTSAQKNPTAFYLCASSYSGHGHEQFFGPGTRLTVL.

The CDR3 bases are TGTGCCAGCAGCTCAACAGGGCTTGAAGCTTTCTTT. Translating it yields CASSSTGLEAFF. This chain connects TRBV7-3 to TRBJ1-1; maybe TRBD1 (6 bases). This CDR3 has 12 residues. Germline lookup yields CDR1 SGHTA and CDR2 FQGTGA. V was pared by 4 bases and J by 7 bases, with 10 bases between.

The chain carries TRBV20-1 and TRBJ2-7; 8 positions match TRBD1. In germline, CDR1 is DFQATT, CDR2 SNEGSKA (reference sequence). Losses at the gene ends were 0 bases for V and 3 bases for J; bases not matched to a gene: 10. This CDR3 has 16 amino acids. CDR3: CSARDPRQGAFYEQYF. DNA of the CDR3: TGCAGTGCTAGAGATCCCCGGCAGGGGGCGTTCTACGAGCAGTACTTC.

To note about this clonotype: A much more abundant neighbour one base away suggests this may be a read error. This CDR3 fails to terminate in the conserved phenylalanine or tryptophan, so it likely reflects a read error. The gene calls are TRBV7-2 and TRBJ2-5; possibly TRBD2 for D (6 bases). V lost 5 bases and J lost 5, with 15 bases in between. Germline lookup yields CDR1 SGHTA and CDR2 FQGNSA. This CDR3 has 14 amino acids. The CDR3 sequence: CASSPPGEVETQYL. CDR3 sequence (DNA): TGTGCCAGCAGCCCCCCCGGGGAGGTGGAGACCCAGTACCTC.

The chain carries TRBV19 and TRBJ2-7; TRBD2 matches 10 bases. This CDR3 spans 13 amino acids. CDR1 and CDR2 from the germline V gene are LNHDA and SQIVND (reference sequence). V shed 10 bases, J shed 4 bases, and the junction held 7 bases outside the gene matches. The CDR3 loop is CAIDGTSEYEQYF. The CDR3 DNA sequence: TGTGCCATAGACGGGACTAGCGAATACGAGCAGTACTTC.

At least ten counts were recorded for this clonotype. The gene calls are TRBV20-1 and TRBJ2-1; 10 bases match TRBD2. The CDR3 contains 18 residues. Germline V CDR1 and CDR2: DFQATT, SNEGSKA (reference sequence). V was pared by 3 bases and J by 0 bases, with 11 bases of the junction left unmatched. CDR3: CSARGTSDDTLSYNEQFF. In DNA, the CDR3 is TGCAGTGCTAGGGGGACTAGCGATGATACTCTCTCCTACAATGAGCAGTTCTTC.

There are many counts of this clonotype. CDR3 residues: CASSYSGLPQETQYF. The DNA of the CDR3 is TGTGCCAGCAGTTACTCGGGACTCCCCCAAGAGACCCAGTACTTC. V gene TRBV6-2 or TRBV6-3 combines with J gene TRBJ2-5; a weak D match, TRBD2 (6 bases). The germline V gene encodes CDR1 MNHEY and CDR2 SVGEGT. The CDR3 length is 15 residues. Trimming stripped 0 bases from V and 1 base from J, with 9 bases between.

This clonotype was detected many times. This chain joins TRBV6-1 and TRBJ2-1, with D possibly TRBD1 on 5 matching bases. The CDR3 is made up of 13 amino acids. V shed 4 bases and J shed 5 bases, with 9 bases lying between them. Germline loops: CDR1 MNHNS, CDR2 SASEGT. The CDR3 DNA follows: TGTGCCAGCAGTGCCCCAGGGCACAATGAGCAGTTCTTC. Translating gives CASSAPGHNEQFF.

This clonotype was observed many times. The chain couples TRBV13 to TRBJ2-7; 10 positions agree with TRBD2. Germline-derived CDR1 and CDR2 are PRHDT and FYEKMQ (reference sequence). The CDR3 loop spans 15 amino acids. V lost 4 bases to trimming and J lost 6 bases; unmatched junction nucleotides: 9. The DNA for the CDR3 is TGTGCCAGCAGCTACTTAGCGGGGGGAGAAGGCGAGCAGTACTTC. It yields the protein CASSYLAGGEGEQYF.

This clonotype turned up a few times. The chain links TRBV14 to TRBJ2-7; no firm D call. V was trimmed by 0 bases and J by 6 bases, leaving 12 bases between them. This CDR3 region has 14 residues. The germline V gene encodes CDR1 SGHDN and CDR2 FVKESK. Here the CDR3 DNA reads TGTGCCAGCAGCCAAGATCCCTCATACGGCGAGCAGTACTTC. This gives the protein CASSQDPSYGEQYF.

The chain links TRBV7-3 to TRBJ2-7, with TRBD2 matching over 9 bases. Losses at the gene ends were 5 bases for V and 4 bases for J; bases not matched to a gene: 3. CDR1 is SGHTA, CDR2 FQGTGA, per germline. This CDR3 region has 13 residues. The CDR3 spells CASSPSGGYEQYF. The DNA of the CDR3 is TGTGCCAGCAGCCCAAGCGGGGGGTACGAGCAGTACTTC.

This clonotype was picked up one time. CDR3 in DNA: TGCAGTGCTAGTAACGTTTATCACGGTTCCTACGAGCAGTACTTC. Amino acids: CSASNVYHGSYEQYF. The chain recombines TRBV20-1 with TRBJ2-7, with unresolved D. The CDR3 runs to 15 residues. The V gene's germline CDR1 is DFQATT and CDR2 SNEGSKA (reference sequence). V shed 3 bases and J shed 1 base, with 16 bases lying between them.

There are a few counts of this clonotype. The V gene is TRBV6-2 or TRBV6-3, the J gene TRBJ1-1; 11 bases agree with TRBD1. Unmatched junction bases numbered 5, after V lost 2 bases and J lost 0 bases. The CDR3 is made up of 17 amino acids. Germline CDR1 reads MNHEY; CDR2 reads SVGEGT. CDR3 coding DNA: TGTGCCAGCAGTTACCGGGACAGGGGGTTTTTGAACACTGAAGCTTTCTTT. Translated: CASSYRDRGFLNTEAFF.

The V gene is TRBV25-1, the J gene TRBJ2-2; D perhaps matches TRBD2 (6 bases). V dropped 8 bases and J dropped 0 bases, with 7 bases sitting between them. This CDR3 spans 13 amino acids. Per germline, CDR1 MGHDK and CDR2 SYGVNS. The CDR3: CASGGPNTGELFF. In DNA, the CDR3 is TGTGCCAGCGGAGGGCCGAACACCGGGGAGCTGTTTTTT.

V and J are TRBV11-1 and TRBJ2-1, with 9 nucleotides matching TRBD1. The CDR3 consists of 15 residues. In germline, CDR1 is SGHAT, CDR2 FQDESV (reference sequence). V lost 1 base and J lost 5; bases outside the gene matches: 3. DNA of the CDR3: TGTGCCAGCAGCTTAGGAGGGGACAGGGACAATGAGCAGTTCTTC. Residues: CASSLGGDRDNEQFF. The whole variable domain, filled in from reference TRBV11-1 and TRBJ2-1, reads EAEVAQSPRYKITEKSQAVAFWCDPISGHATLYWYRQILGQGPELLVQFQDESVVDDSQLPKDRFSAERLKGVDSTLKIQPAELGDSAMYLCASSLGGDRDNEQFFGPGTRLTVL.

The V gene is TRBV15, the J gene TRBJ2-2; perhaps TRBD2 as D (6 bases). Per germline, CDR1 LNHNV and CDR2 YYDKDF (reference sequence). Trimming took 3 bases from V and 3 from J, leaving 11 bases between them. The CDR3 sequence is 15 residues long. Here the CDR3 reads CATSSRERDTGELFF. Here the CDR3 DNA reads TGTGCCACCAGCAGCCGGGAGAGGGACACCGGGGAGCTGTTTTTT. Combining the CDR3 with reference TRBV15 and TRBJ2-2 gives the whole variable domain DAMVIQNPRYQVTQFGKPVTLSCSQTLNHNVMYWYQQKSSQAPKLLFHYYDKDFNNEADTPDNFQSRRPNTSFCFLDIRSPGLGDTAMYLCATSSRERDTGELFFGEGSRLTVL.

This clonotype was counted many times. Here the CDR3 reads CASSPRVGGNEQFF. For the CDR3, the DNA is TGTGCCAGCAGCCCCCGAGTGGGTGGGAATGAGCAGTTCTTC. The V call is TRBV9, the J call TRBJ2-1; D is undetermined. Germline assignment: CDR1 SGDLS and CDR2 YYNGEE. Trimming took 4 bases from V and 7 from J, leaving 15 bases between them. There are 14 residues in the CDR3. The full variable domain, its missing parts supplied by reference TRBV9 and TRBJ2-1, is DSGVTQTPKHLITATGQRVTLRCSPRSGDLSVYWYQQSLDQGLQFLIQYYNGEERAKGNILERFSAQQFPDLHSELNLSSLELGDSALYFCASSPRVGGNEQFFGPGTRLTVL.